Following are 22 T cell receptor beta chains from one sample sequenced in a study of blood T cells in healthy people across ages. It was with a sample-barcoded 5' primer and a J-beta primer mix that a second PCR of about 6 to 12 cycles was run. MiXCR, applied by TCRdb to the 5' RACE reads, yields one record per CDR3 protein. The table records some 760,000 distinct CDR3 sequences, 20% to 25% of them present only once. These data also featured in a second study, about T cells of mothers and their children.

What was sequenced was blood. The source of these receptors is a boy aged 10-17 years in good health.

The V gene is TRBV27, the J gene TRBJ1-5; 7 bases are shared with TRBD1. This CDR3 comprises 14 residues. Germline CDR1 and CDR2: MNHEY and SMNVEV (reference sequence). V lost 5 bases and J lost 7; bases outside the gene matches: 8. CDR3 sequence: CASSPRQGTQPQHF. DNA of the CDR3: TGTGCCAGCAGTCCTCGACAGGGTACACAGCCCCAGCATTTT.

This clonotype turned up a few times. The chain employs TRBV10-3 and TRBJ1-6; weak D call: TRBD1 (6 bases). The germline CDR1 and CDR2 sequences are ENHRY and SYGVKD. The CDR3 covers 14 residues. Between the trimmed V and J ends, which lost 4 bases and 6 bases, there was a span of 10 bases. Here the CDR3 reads CAISGTDSNSPLHF. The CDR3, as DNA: TGTGCCATCAGTGGGACGGACAGTAATTCACCCCTCCACTTT.

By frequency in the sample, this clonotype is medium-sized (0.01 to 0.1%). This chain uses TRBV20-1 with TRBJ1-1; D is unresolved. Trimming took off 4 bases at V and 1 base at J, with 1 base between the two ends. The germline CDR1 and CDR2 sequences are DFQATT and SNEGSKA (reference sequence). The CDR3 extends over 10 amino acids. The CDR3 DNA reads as TGCAGTGCTAAGAACACTGAAGCTTTCTTT. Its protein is CSAKNTEAFF.

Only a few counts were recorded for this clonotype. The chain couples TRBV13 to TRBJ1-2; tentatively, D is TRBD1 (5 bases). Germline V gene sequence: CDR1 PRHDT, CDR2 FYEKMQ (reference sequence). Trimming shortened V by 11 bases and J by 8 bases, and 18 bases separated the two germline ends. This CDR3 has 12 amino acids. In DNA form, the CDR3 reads TGTGCCGGCGGACGAGGGGCGGGCGGCTACACCTTC. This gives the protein CAGGRGAGGYTF.

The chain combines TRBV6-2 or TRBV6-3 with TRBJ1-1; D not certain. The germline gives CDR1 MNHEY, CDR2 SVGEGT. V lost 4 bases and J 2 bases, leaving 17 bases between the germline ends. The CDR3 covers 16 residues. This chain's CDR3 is CASSSRTKGLNTEAFF. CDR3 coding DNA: TGTGCCAGCAGTTCACGTACGAAGGGTTTAAACACTGAAGCTTTCTTT.

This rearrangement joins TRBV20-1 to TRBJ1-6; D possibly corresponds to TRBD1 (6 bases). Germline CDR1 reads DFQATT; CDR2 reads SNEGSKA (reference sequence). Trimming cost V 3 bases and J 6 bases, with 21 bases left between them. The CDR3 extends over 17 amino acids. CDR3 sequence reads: CSARGSGGDTLNSPLHF. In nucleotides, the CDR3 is TGCAGTGCTAGGGGAAGTGGGGGGGACACCCTTAATTCACCCCTCCACTTT.

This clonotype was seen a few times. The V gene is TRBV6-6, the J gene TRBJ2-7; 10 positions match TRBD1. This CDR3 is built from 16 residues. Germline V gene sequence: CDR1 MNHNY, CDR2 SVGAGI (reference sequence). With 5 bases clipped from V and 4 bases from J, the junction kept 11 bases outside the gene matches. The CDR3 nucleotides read TGTGCCAGCAGTCAACTAAGGACAGGGGGTTCTTACGAGCAGTACTTC. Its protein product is CASSQLRTGGSYEQYF.

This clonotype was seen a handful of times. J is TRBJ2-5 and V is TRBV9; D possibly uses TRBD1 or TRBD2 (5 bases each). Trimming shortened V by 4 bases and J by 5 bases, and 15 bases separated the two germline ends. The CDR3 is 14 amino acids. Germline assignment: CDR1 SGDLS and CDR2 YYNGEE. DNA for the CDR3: TGTGCCAGCAGCCTTGGGACGGGTCTGGAGACCCAGTACTTC. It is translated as CASSLGTGLETQYF.

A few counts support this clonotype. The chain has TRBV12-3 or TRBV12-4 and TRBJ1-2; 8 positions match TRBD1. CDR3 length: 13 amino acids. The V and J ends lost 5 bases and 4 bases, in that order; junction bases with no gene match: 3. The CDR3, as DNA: TGTGCCAGCAGTCAGGGGGCCAGCTATGGCTACACCTTC. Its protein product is CASSQGASYGYTF.

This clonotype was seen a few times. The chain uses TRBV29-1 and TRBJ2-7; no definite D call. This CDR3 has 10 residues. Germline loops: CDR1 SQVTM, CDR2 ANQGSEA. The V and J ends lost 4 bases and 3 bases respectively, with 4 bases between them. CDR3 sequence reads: CSVGNYEQYF. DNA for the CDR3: TGCAGCGTTGGGAACTACGAGCAGTACTTC.

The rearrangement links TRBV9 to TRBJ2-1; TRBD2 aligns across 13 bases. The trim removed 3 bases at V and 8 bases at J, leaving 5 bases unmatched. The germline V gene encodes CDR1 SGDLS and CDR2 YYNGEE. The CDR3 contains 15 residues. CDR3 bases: TGTGCCAGCAGCGCTGGACTAGCGGGAGAGGATGAGCAGTTCTTC. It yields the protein CASSAGLAGEDEQFF.

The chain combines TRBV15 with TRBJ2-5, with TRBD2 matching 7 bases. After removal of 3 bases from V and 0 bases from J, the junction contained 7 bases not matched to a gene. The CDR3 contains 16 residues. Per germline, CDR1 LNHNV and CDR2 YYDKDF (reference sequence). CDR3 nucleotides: TGTGCCACCAGCAGGCCGGGTAGCGGGTACCAAGAGACCCAGTACTTC. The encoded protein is CATSRPGSGYQETQYF. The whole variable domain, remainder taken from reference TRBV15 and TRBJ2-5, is DAMVIQNPRYQVTQFGKPVTLSCSQTLNHNVMYWYQQKSSQAPKLLFHYYDKDFNNEADTPDNFQSRRPNTSFCFLDIRSPGLGDTAMYLCATSRPGSGYQETQYFGPGTRLLVL.

CDR3 sequence reads: CASSLPRTGLNEKLFF. The CDR3 region has the DNA TGTGCCAGCAGTTTGCCGCGGACAGGGTTGAATGAAAAACTGTTTTTT. The gene calls are TRBV28 and TRBJ1-4, with TRBD1 matching 8 bases. CDR3 length: 16 amino acids. Germline lookup yields CDR1 MDHEN and CDR2 SYDVKM. With 3 bases clipped from V and 5 bases from J, the junction kept 8 bases outside the gene matches.

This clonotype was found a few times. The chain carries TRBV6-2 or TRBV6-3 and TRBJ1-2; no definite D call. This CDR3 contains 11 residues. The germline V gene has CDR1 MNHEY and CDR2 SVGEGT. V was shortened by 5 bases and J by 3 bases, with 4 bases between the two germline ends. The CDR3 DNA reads TGTGCCAGCAGTCAGTACTATGGCTACACCTTC. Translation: CASSQYYGYTF.

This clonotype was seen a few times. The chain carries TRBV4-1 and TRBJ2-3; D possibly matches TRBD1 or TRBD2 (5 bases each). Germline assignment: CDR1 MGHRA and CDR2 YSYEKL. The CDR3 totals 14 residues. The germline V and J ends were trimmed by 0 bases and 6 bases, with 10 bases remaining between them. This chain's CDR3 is CASSQDAGTDTQYF. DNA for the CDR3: TGCGCCAGCAGCCAAGATGCAGGGACGGATACGCAGTATTTT.

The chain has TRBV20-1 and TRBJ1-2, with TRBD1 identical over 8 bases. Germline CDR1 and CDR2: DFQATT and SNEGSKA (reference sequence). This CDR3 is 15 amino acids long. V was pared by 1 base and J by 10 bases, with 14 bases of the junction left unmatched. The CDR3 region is CSARATRDRIFDYTF. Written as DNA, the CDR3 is TGCAGTGCTAGAGCTACCCGGGACAGGATTTTTGACTACACCTTC.

The CDR3 DNA is TGTGCCAGCAGTTTGATGGGGCCCTATGGCTACACCTTC. This encodes CASSLMGPYGYTF. The chain recombines TRBV28 with TRBJ1-2, with TRBD1 as a possible D gene (5 bases). CDR3 size: 13 residues. Germline CDR1 and CDR2: MDHEN and SYDVKM. V was pared by 3 bases and J by 4 bases, with 9 bases between.

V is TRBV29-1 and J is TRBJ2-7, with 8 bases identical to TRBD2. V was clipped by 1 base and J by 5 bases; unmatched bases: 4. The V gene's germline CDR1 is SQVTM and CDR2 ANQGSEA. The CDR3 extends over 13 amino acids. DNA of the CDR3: TGCAGCGTTGAAGGGACTAGCTACGACGAGCAGTACTTC. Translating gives CSVEGTSYDEQYF.

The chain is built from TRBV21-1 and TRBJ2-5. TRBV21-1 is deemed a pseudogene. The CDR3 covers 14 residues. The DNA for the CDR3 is TGTGCCAGCAGCAACTCGCACAGACAAGAGACCCAGTACTTC. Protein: CASSNSHRQETQYF.

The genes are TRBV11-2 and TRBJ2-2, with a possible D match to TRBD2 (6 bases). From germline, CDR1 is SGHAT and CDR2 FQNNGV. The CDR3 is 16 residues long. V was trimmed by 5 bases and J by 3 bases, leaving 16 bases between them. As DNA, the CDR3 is TGTGCCAGCAGCCCGGGAGCACTAGAGGACACCGGGGAGCTGTTTTTT. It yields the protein CASSPGALEDTGELFF.

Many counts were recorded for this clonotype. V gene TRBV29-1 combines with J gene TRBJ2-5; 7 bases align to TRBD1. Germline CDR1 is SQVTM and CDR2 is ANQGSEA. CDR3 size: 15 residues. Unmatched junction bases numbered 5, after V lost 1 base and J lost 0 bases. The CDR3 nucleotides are TGCAGCGTTGAAGGCCGACAGGGCGACCAAGAGACCCAGTACTTC. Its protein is CSVEGRQGDQETQYF.

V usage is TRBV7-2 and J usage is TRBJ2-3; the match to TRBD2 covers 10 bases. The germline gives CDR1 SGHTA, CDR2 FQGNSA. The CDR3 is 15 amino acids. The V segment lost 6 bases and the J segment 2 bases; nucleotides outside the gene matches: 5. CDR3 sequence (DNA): TGTGCCAGCAGGCCGCTAGCGGGGGCCACAGATACGCAGTATTTT. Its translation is CASRPLAGATDTQYF.